This T cell receptor beta chain was obtained from a study of blood T cell repertoires in COVID-19. As for the study in general: Acute and convalescent COVID-19 specimens originated in the United States, Italy and Spain. From T cells, B-cell-depleted T cells, or PBMCs came the material, which was cDNA or gDNA.

The CDR3 is 14 amino acids. V was trimmed by 4 bases and J by 8 bases, leaving 15 bases between them. CDR1 and CDR2 from the germline V gene are SGHTA and FQGNSA. Under the authors' procedure: The assay estimated nucleated cells by amplifying reference gene primers. Here immunoSEQ multiplex PCR was the method, and the copy in TCRdb shows in-frame clones only, minus some. That table furnishes V, J and clone size, whereas the DNA furnished D and trimming. The table shows roughly 120,000 clones, with over 75% occurring only once. This chain links TRBV7-2 with TRBJ1-5, with D perhaps TRBD1 (6 bases). The sequence came from a human donor with active COVID-19. The donor label of this sample is uncertain. The material sequenced was peripheral blood. This CDR3 reads CASSSTGFIEPQHF. CDR3 bases: TGTGCCAGCAGCTCGACAGGTTTCATAGAGCCCCAGCATTTT.